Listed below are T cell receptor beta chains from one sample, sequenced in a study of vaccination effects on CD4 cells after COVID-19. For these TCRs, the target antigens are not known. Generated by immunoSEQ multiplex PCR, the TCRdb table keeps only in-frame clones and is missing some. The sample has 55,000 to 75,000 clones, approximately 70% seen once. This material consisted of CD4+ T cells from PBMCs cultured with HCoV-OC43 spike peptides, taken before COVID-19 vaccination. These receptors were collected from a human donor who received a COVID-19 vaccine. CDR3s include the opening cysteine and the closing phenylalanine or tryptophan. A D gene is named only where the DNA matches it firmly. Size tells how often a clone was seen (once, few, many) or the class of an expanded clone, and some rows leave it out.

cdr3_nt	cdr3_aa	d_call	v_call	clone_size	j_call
TGCGCCAGCAGCTTAGACAGGGGAAATAATGAAAAACTGTTTTTT	CASSLDRGNNEKLFF	TRBD1	TRBV5-1	.	TRBJ1-4
TGTGCCAGCAGCCAAGATCCTGGGGGCTCCTACAATGAGCAGTTCTTC	CASSQDPGGSYNEQFF	.	TRBV14	.	TRBJ2-1
TGCAGCGGACTAGGGTTGAATGAGCAGTTCTTC	CSGLGLNEQFF	TRBD2	TRBV20-1	.	TRBJ2-1
TGTGCCAGCAACCCTCAGGGACTAGCTCGAGAGACCCAGTACTTC	CASNPQGLARETQYF	TRBD2	TRBV2	.	TRBJ2-5
TGCGCCAGCAGCTTCGCGGCCCTCAATGAAAAACTGTTTTTT	CASSFAALNEKLFF	.	TRBV5-1	few	TRBJ1-4
TGTGCTAGTGGTTTGGTGATGTGGGCCTTCACAACGGGGGCCAACGTCCTGACTTTC	CASGLVMWAFTTGANVLTF	.	TRBV12-5	.	TRBJ2-6
TGTGCCAGCAGCTTAGAGGGGGCAGATACGCAGTATTTT	CASSLEGADTQYF	.	TRBV11-3	.	TRBJ2-3
TGTGCCAGCAGTTACTCCAGACCCGGGAACACCGGGGAGCTGTTTTTT	CASSYSRPGNTGELFF	.	TRBV6-6	.	TRBJ2-2
TGTGCCAGCAGTTCTCCAGGGGGCGGGTATGGCTACACCTTC	CASSSPGGGYGYTF	TRBD1	TRBV28	.	TRBJ1-2
TGTGCCAGCAGCCGAGGCGGGGGAGGGGATACGCAGTATTTT	CASSRGGGGDTQYF	TRBD2	TRBV5-4	.	TRBJ2-3
TGCGCCAGCAGCTACGAGACAGGGGAGAACACTGAAGCTTTCTTT	CASSYETGENTEAFF	TRBD1	TRBV5-1	.	TRBJ1-1